Here is one T cell receptor (beta chain) with its context. This record belongs to a study of shared clonotypes between healthy human individuals. Study-wide background: The cohort had two women and a few men, ages 18 to 49.

It was CD45RO-negative cells, positively selected for CCR7, that made up naive CD8 cells, with terminally differentiated effector memory CD45RA+ cells excluded. The assay was carried out at the deep level. Measured with immunoSEQ multiplex PCR; TCRdb has only the in-frame clones, and not every one. This sample has hundreds of thousands of clones, with around 90% found just once. This TCR derives from a man in his thirties or forties in good health. Source material: naive CD8+ T cells sorted from blood.

CDR3 protein: CASSWDRAPYEQYF. Written as DNA, the CDR3 is TGCGCCAGCAGCTGGGACAGGGCCCCCTACGAGCAGTACTTC. The chain combines TRBV5-1 with TRBJ2-7; 9 bases map to TRBD1. The CDR3 has 14 amino acids. The germline gives CDR1 SGHRS, CDR2 YFSETQ. The junction had 3 bases not matched to a gene; V was cut back by 3 bases and J by 2 bases.